Shown below are 25 T cell receptor beta chains from a single sample sequenced in a study of OX40 agonist ivuxolimab in advanced cancers. The method was immunoSEQ multiplex PCR; TCRdb's version includes in-frame clones alone and lacks a portion of them. This sample carries about 31,000 clones, roughly 81% of them seen once, and the ten largest clones take roughly 22%. Sequences were derived from CD4+ or CD8+ T cells sorted from blood, sampled in a trial of the OX40 agonist ivuxolimab. The receptor source for this set is an adult with an advanced solid tumor such as melanoma, head and neck, liver or kidney cancer.

V and J are TRBV10-2 and TRBJ1-1; 7 positions match TRBD1. This CDR3 is built from 12 residues. The germline gives CDR1 WSHSY, CDR2 SAAADI. The junction had 0 bases not matched to a gene; V was cut back by 4 bases and J by 4 bases. The CDR3 region has the DNA TGCGCCAGCAGTGCAGGGGGCACTGAAGCTTTCTTT. Protein: CASSAGGTEAFF.

This chain uses TRBV9 with TRBJ2-4; D not certain. The CDR3 covers 11 residues. Between the trimmed V and J ends, which lost 0 bases and 8 bases, there was a span of 3 bases. Germline CDR1 is SGDLS and CDR2 is YYNGEE. The CDR3 sequence is CASSVGDIQYF. As DNA, the CDR3 is TGTGCCAGCAGCGTAGGAGACATTCAGTACTTC. Complete variable domain (other parts from reference TRBV9 and TRBJ2-4): DSGVTQTPKHLITATGQRVTLRCSPRSGDLSVYWYQQSLDQGLQFLIQYYNGEERAKGNILERFSAQQFPDLHSELNLSSLELGDSALYFCASSVGDIQYFGAGTRLSVL.

The gene calls are TRBV6-5 and TRBJ1-1, with 7 bases aligning to TRBD1. The CDR3 length is 14 residues. Germline assignment: CDR1 MNHEY and CDR2 SVGAGI. The J segment lost 5 bases and the V segment lost 6 bases, leaving 9 bases of the junction unmatched. The CDR3 spells CASRPTSTGTEAFF. The DNA of the CDR3 is TGTGCCAGCAGGCCCACCTCGACAGGGACTGAAGCTTTCTTT.

V and J are TRBV18 and TRBJ2-7; 7 bases align to TRBD1. The CDR3 runs to 16 residues. V trimming: 2 bases; J trimming: 2 bases; junction bases outside the gene matches: 9. Germline CDR1 KGHSH, CDR2 LQKENI. CDR3 in DNA: TGTGCCAGCTCACCAGGAGGACAGGCCAAAACCTACGAGCAGTACTTC. As protein: CASSPGGQAKTYEQYF.

This chain connects TRBV28 to TRBJ1-5; a possible D gene is TRBD1 (6 bases). This CDR3 spans 13 amino acids. The germline gives CDR1 MDHEN, CDR2 SYDVKM. V lost 7 bases to trimming and J lost 4 bases, with 11 bases between them. The CDR3 loop reads CASIGTRNQPQHF. CDR3 DNA: TGTGCCAGCATAGGGACAAGGAATCAGCCCCAGCATTTT. Supplemented by reference TRBV28 and TRBJ1-5, the full variable domain reads DVKVTQSSRYLVKRTGEKVFLECVQDMDHENMFWYRQDPGLGLRLIYFSYDVKMKEKGDIPEGYSVSREKKERFSLILESASTNQTSMYLCASIGTRNQPQHFGDGTRLSIL.

This clone was observed a handful of times. This chain joins TRBV10-2 and TRBJ1-2; TRBD1 might be the D (5 bases). Germline V gene data show CDR1 as WSHSY and CDR2 as SAAADI. V gave up 6 bases and J gave up 6 bases, with 14 bases separating them. The CDR3 length is 13 residues. CDR3 DNA sequence: TGCGCCAGCAGGCAAGGGGTATCGGATGGCTACACCTTC. The encoded protein is CASRQGVSDGYTF.

The gene calls are TRBV7-3 and TRBJ2-2, with 7 bases aligning to TRBD2. The CDR3 is 14 residues long. In germline, CDR1 is SGHTA, CDR2 FQGTGA. V shed 4 bases and J 2 bases; nucleotides not matched to a gene: 1. The CDR3 protein is CASSSSGNTGELFF. CDR3 DNA: TGTGCCAGCAGCTCTAGCGGAAACACCGGGGAGCTGTTTTTT.

In its sample, this clone is medium-sized. This chain connects TRBV11-1 to TRBJ1-1; D may be TRBD1 (5 bases). CDR1 is SGHAT, CDR2 FQDESV, per germline (reference sequence). V was pared by 2 bases and J by 4 bases, with 11 bases between. The CDR3 loop spans 14 amino acids. CDR3 amino acids: CASSLWGDGTEAFF. CDR3 bases: TGTGCCAGCAGCTTATGGGGGGACGGCACTGAAGCTTTCTTT. Filled out from reference TRBV11-1 and TRBJ1-1, the complete variable domain reads EAEVAQSPRYKITEKSQAVAFWCDPISGHATLYWYRQILGQGPELLVQFQDESVVDDSQLPKDRFSAERLKGVDSTLKIQPAELGDSAMYLCASSLWGDGTEAFFGQGTRLTVV.

This clone was detected only a few times. V gene TRBV2 combines with J gene TRBJ1-1; D gene ambiguous. Germline V CDR1 and CDR2: SNHLY, FYNNEI. V shed 6 bases and J shed 4 bases, with 12 bases lying between them. The CDR3 runs to 13 residues. The CDR3 is CASRVTVSTEAFF. The CDR3 bases are TGTGCCAGCAGGGTAACAGTCAGCACTGAAGCTTTCTTT. The variable domain in full, completed from reference TRBV2 and TRBJ1-1, reads EPEVTQTPSHQVTQMGQEVILRCVPISNHLYFYWYRQILGQKVEFLVSFYNNEISEKSEIFDDQFSVERPDGSNFTLKIRSTKLEDSAMYFCASRVTVSTEAFFGQGTRLTVV.

The chain has TRBV5-1 and TRBJ1-1, with a weak D call TRBD1 (5 bases). Trimming cost V 0 bases and J 1 base, with 13 bases left between them. CDR3 length: 16 residues. The V gene's germline CDR1 is SGHRS and CDR2 YFSETQ. Here the CDR3 reads CASSLARADPNTEAFF. CDR3 sequence (DNA): TGCGCCAGCAGCTTGGCCAGGGCAGACCCGAACACTGAAGCTTTCTTT.

The rearrangement uses TRBV6-5 and TRBJ2-7; D possibly corresponds to TRBD1 (5 bases). Germline assignment: CDR1 MNHEY and CDR2 SVGAGI. This CDR3 has 13 residues. Between the trimmed V and J ends, which lost 7 bases and 3 bases, there was a span of 13 bases. The CDR3: CASKRGANYEQYF. CDR3 DNA: TGTGCCAGCAAACGTGGGGCTAACTACGAGCAGTACTTC.

The rearrangement uses TRBV11-2 and TRBJ2-5, with D perhaps TRBD2 (5 bases). Trimming left V 2 bases short and J 5 bases short, with 12 bases between. This CDR3 spans 14 amino acids. Germline-derived CDR1 and CDR2 are SGHAT and FQNNGV. The DNA of the CDR3 is TGTGCCAGCAGCTTACGCCTGGAGGACGAGACCCAGTACTTC. Encoded protein: CASSLRLEDETQYF.

The chain has TRBV27 and TRBJ2-1, with unresolved D. The germline V and J ends were trimmed by 5 bases and 14 bases, with 19 bases remaining between them. Germline lookup yields CDR1 MNHEY and CDR2 SMNVEV (reference sequence). The CDR3 runs 13 residues. The CDR3 nucleotides are TGTGCCAGCAGTATTAATCAGGACGCCATAGAGTTCTTC. Encoded protein: CASSINQDAIEFF.

The V and J genes are TRBV11-2 and TRBJ2-5; perhaps TRBD1 as D (6 bases). The CDR3 has 14 amino acids. Germline CDR1 reads SGHAT; CDR2 reads FQNNGV. V lost 5 bases to trimming and J lost 5 bases, with 15 bases between them. The chain's CDR3 is CASSRYTRGETQYF. For the CDR3, the DNA is TGTGCCAGCAGCCGATACACTAGGGGGGAGACCCAGTACTTC.

V usage is TRBV19 and J usage is TRBJ1-4, with D possibly matching TRBD1 (6 bases). The V end lost 6 bases, the J end lost 4 bases, and 12 bases lay between the germline ends. The germline V gene encodes CDR1 LNHDA and CDR2 SQIVND (reference sequence). The CDR3 spans 14 residues. Here the CDR3 reads CASREGDYNEKLFF. As DNA, the CDR3 is TGTGCCAGTAGGGAGGGGGACTATAATGAAAAACTGTTTTTT.

The chain links TRBV28 to TRBJ1-6, with 9 positions matching TRBD1. V trimming: 8 bases; J trimming: 10 bases; junction bases outside the gene matches: 12. Per germline, CDR1 MDHEN and CDR2 SYDVKM. There are 15 residues in the CDR3. As DNA, the CDR3 is TGTGCCAGCTTCGACGCGGGGACAGGGAGATCACCCCTCCACTTT. Residues: CASFDAGTGRSPLHF.

This sequence joins TRBV7-3 and TRBJ2-3; 8 bases line up with TRBD2. Germline loops: CDR1 SGHTA, CDR2 FQGTGA. The V gene end was trimmed by 2 bases and the J gene end by 3 bases; junction bases not matched to a gene: 10. The CDR3 spans 17 residues. Written as DNA, the CDR3 is TGTGCCAGCAGCTTAGTCGGTGGGGTAGCGGGAACAGATACGCAGTATTTT. Residues: CASSLVGGVAGTDTQYF.

The genes are TRBV27 and TRBJ2-3, with 15 bases lining up with TRBD2. This CDR3 has 18 amino acids. V lost 6 bases, J lost 6 bases, and 13 bases stayed unmatched. Germline loops: CDR1 MNHEY, CDR2 SMNVEV (reference sequence). CDR3 DNA: TGTGCCAGCAGACTAGGACTAGCGGGAGGGTGGGGAACTGATACGCAGTATTTT. Translating it yields CASRLGLAGGWGTDTQYF.

The chain uses TRBV7-2 and TRBJ1-5, with 7 nucleotides matching TRBD1. Germline CDR1 reads SGHTA; CDR2 reads FQGNSA. The CDR3 totals 15 residues. The junction had 5 bases not matched to a gene; V was cut back by 0 bases and J by 6 bases. The CDR3 DNA follows: TGTGCCAGCAGCTTAGCGGGACAGTCTTTTCAGCCCCAGCATTTT. Encoded protein: CASSLAGQSFQPQHF.

The V and J genes are TRBV10-3 and TRBJ1-1, with unresolved D. CDR3 size: 14 residues. V lost 0 bases and J lost 7, with 12 bases in between. Looked up from germline, CDR1 is ENHRY and CDR2 is SYGVKD. CDR3 sequence (DNA): TGTGCCATCAGTGAGTCGACCCGGACGGATGAAGCTTTCTTT. It codes for CAISESTRTDEAFF.

The chain uses TRBV28 and TRBJ1-5; 9 nucleotides match TRBD1. The V gene end was trimmed by 5 bases and the J gene end by 1 base; junction bases not matched to a gene: 3. The V gene's germline CDR1 is MDHEN and CDR2 SYDVKM. This CDR3 contains 15 residues. As DNA, the CDR3 is TGTGCCAGCAGTACACAGGGGGCGAGCAATCAGCCCCAGCATTTT. It yields the protein CASSTQGASNQPQHF.

The chain couples TRBV28 to TRBJ1-4; D might be TRBD1 (6 bases). Germline values: CDR1 MDHEN, CDR2 SYDVKM. The V end lost 7 bases, the J end lost 5 bases, and 14 bases lay between the germline ends. The CDR3 totals 14 residues. The CDR3 loop reads CASMGQGMNEKLFF. The CDR3, as DNA: TGTGCCAGCATGGGTCAGGGGATGAATGAAAAACTGTTTTTT.

The chain carries TRBV6-5 and TRBJ2-7; the D gene is possibly TRBD2 (5 bases). Germline V gene data show CDR1 as MNHEY and CDR2 as SVGAGI. The CDR3 extends over 15 amino acids. Between the trimmed V and J ends, which lost 8 bases and 2 bases, there was a span of 19 bases. The CDR3 reads CASSLAQTAPYEQYF. For the CDR3, the DNA is TGTGCCAGCTCCCTAGCCCAAACGGCACCCTACGAGCAGTACTTC.

The chain is built from TRBV27 and TRBJ1-2; TRBD1 agrees at 9 bases. This CDR3 is 16 amino acids long. V shed 5 bases and J 8 bases; nucleotides not matched to a gene: 15. Per germline, CDR1 MNHEY and CDR2 SMNVEV (reference sequence). CDR3 amino acids: CASSPNNRGRSSGYTF. In DNA, the CDR3 is TGTGCCAGCAGTCCTAATAACAGGGGGCGATCAAGCGGCTACACCTTC.

The rearrangement links TRBV19 to TRBJ1-4; D uncertain. The CDR3 has 14 residues. CDR1 is LNHDA, CDR2 SQIVND, per germline (reference sequence). V lost 0 bases, J lost 10 bases, and 12 bases lay in between. The CDR3 DNA sequence: TGTGCCAGTAGTATAGATGGATTAGGTGGAAAACTGTTTTTT. Its protein product is CASSIDGLGGKLFF.